These 3 T cell receptor beta chains came from one sample sequenced in a study of cytomegalovirus exposure and HLA in healthy donors. Vbeta (60) and Jbeta (13) primers were used in the PCR. Here immunoSEQ multiplex PCR was the method, and the copy in TCRdb shows in-frame clones only, minus some. Counted here are over 90,000 clones, around 63% occurring once; the ten biggest clones make up approximately 4.8%. The sample comprised PBMCs. These receptors came from a human donor in good health.

This chain connects TRBV10-2 to TRBJ2-1; a weak D match, TRBD1 (5 bases). Germline loops: CDR1 WSHSY, CDR2 SAAADI. V was pared by 4 bases and J by 6 bases, with 10 bases between. The CDR3 sequence is 13 residues long. DNA for the CDR3: TGCGCCAGCAGTGCCAGGGTATCCAATGAGCAGTTCTTC. Its translation: CASSARVSNEQFF.

This chain links TRBV2 with TRBJ2-7; 7 bases align to TRBD2. Unmatched junction bases numbered 10, after V lost 7 bases and J lost 7 bases. Germline CDR1 reads SNHLY; CDR2 reads FYNNEI. CDR3 length: 13 residues. This chain's CDR3 is CASTGSRGVEQYF. In DNA, the CDR3 is TGTGCCAGCACCGGCTCTCGGGGGGTTGAGCAGTACTTC.

This CDR3 reads CASSLGTGFYEQYF. CDR3 nucleotides: TGTGCCAGCAGCTTAGGGACAGGGTTTTACGAGCAGTACTTC. The rearrangement joins TRBV7-9 to TRBJ2-7, with TRBD1 matching 8 bases. The CDR3 loop spans 14 amino acids. Trimming took 1 base from V and 4 from J; bases not matched to a gene: 3. Germline loops: CDR1 SEHNR, CDR2 FQNEAQ (reference sequence).